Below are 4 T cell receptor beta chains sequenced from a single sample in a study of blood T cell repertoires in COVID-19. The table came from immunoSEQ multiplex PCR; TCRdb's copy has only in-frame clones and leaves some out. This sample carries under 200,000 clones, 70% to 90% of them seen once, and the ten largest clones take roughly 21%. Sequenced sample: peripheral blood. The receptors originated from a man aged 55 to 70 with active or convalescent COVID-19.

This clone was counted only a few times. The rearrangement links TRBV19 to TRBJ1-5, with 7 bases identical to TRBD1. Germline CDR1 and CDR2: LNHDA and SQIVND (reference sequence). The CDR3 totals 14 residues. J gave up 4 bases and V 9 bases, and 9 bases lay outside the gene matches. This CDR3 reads CASSVQGINQPQHF. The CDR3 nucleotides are TGTGCCAGCTCTGTACAGGGGATTAATCAGCCCCAGCATTTT.

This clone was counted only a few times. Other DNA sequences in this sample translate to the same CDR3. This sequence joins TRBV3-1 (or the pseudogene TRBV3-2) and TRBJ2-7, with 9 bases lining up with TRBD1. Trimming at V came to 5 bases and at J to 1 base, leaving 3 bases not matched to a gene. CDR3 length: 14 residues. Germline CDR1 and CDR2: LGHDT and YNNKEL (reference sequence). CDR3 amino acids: CASSRGQGSYEQYF. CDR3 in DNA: TGTGCCAGCAGCAGGGGACAGGGTTCCTACGAGCAGTACTTC.

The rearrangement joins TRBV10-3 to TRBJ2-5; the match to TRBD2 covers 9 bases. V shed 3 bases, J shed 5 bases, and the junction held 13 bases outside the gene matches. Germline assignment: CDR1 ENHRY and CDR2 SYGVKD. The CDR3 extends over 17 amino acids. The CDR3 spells CAISDPFGRGGLETQYF. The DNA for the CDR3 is TGTGCCATCAGTGACCCGTTTGGGCGGGGGGGCCTGGAGACCCAGTACTTC.

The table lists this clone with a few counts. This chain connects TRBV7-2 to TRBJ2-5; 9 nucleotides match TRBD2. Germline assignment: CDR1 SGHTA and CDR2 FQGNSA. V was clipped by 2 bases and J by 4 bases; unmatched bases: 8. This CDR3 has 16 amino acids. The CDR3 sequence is CASSLLGRGGRETQYF. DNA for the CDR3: TGTGCCAGCAGCTTATTAGGGCGGGGGGGCCGAGAGACCCAGTACTTC.